The 13 T cell receptor beta chains listed next were all sequenced from one sample in a study of OX40 agonist ivuxolimab in advanced cancers. The protocol was immunoSEQ multiplex PCR, while the TCRdb copy is restricted to in-frame clones and leaves out a portion. The sample contains roughly 99,000 clones, 91% of which appear only once. Specimen: CD4+ or CD8+ T cells sorted from blood, collected in a trial of the OX40 agonist ivuxolimab. The source is an adult with an advanced solid tumor such as melanoma, head and neck, liver or kidney cancer.

The chain employs TRBV2 and TRBJ1-4; possibly TRBD1 for D (6 bases). V was cut by 7 bases and J by 7 bases, with 13 bases left in between. Germline CDR1 SNHLY, CDR2 FYNNEI. The CDR3 loop spans 13 amino acids. The CDR3, as DNA: TGTGCCAGCAATCTGGGGGCTTTTGAAAAACTGTTTTTT. It encodes CASNLGAFEKLFF.

The V gene is TRBV7-2, the J gene TRBJ2-7; tentatively, D is TRBD1 (5 bases). Germline V gene data show CDR1 as SGHTA and CDR2 as FQGNSA. The CDR3 is made up of 15 amino acids. V was cut by 2 bases and J by 1 base, with 12 bases left in between. The CDR3 reads CASSLITGQSYEQYF. Written as DNA, the CDR3 is TGTGCCAGCAGCTTAATCACAGGTCAATCCTACGAGCAGTACTTC.

This clone was counted a single time. The V gene is TRBV4-1, the J gene TRBJ2-1; possibly TRBD1 or TRBD2 for D (5 bases each). Germline V gene lookup returns CDR1 MGHRA and CDR2 YSYEKL. The CDR3 has 15 residues. With 4 bases removed from V and 8 bases from J, the gap between germline ends came to 18 bases. The CDR3 sequence is CASSPQGVPNDEQFF. CDR3 nucleotides: TGCGCCAGCAGCCCGCAGGGAGTACCTAACGATGAGCAGTTCTTC.

This chain uses TRBV10-3 with TRBJ2-1; D is unclear. Germline assignment: CDR1 ENHRY and CDR2 SYGVKD. Trimming stripped 0 bases from V and 7 bases from J, with 7 bases between. The CDR3 runs 13 residues. The DNA for the CDR3 is TGTGCCATCAGTGAGTCAGGTCGTAATGAGCAGTTCTTC. Translation: CAISESGRNEQFF.

The chain recombines TRBV19 with TRBJ1-2, with 10 bases fitting TRBD1. Germline loops: CDR1 LNHDA, CDR2 SQIVND (reference sequence). V shed 5 bases and J 1 base; nucleotides not matched to a gene: 7. The CDR3 contains 16 residues. The CDR3 nucleotides are TGTGCCAGTAGTTTTCCCGGGACAGGGGTTAACTATGGCTACACCTTC. Protein: CASSFPGTGVNYGYTF.

This chain links TRBV19 with TRBJ2-1; the match to TRBD1 covers 9 bases. The CDR3 covers 15 residues. Germline V CDR1 and CDR2: LNHDA, SQIVND (reference sequence). V was clipped by 9 bases and J by 3 bases; unmatched bases: 9. CDR3 loop: CASNNPGQGYNEQFF. The CDR3 DNA sequence: TGTGCCAGCAACAACCCGGGACAGGGCTACAATGAGCAGTTCTTC. Drawing the rest from reference TRBV19 and TRBJ2-1, the complete variable domain is DGGITQSPKYLFRKEGQNVTLSCEQNLNHDAMYWYRQDPGQGLRLIYYSQIVNDFQKGDIAEGYSVSREKKESFPLTVTSAQKNPTAFYLCASNNPGQGYNEQFFGPGTRLTVL.

The chain is built from TRBV28 and TRBJ2-5; D is possibly TRBD2 (6 bases). V lost 5 bases, J lost 1 base, and 11 bases lay in between. Germline V gene lookup returns CDR1 MDHEN and CDR2 SYDVKM. The CDR3 extends over 14 amino acids. In DNA, the CDR3 is TGTGCCAGCAGTACCCGGGACTCCCAAGAGACCCAGTACTTC. This gives the protein CASSTRDSQETQYF.

The rearrangement links TRBV6-1 to TRBJ2-7; 8 positions agree with TRBD2. From germline, CDR1 is MNHNS and CDR2 SASEGT. This CDR3 comprises 15 residues. The trim removed 2 bases at V and 0 bases at J, leaving 3 bases unmatched. The CDR3 loop reads CASSELAGVSYEQYF. In nucleotides, the CDR3 is TGTGCCAGCAGTGAACTAGCGGGCGTCTCCTACGAGCAGTACTTC.

This clone was detected once. One junction end disagrees with the germline gene, perhaps due to a read error. Written as DNA, the CDR3 is TGTGCCAGCAGGGTGAACACTGATGCTTTCTTT. Protein sequence: CASRVNTDAFF. V usage is TRBV2 and J usage is TRBJ1-1; D remains unclear. The germline gives CDR1 SNHLY, CDR2 FYNNEI. The CDR3 is made up of 11 amino acids.

The chain carries TRBV6-6 and TRBJ2-7; no clear D. The CDR3 is 13 residues long. V shed 7 bases and J shed 3 bases, with 13 bases lying between them. Germline lookup yields CDR1 MNHNY and CDR2 SVGAGI (reference sequence). CDR3 sequence reads: CASILSTGYEQYF. The CDR3 DNA is TGTGCCAGCATTCTCTCGACGGGCTACGAGCAGTACTTC.

The count of this clone is one. This chain uses TRBV4-2 with TRBJ2-7; D is ambiguous. Deletions cut 0 bases from V and 2 bases from J, with 11 bases between. Germline V gene lookup returns CDR1 LGHNA and CDR2 YNFKEQ. The CDR3 contains 15 residues. Here the CDR3 reads CASSQDVQMTYEQYF. In DNA, the CDR3 is TGTGCCAGCAGCCAAGATGTGCAGATGACCTACGAGCAGTACTTC.

The chain joins TRBV6-5 to TRBJ1-3, with 7 bases lining up with TRBD1. J was trimmed by 8 bases and V by 2 bases; bases with no gene match: 3. This CDR3 is 13 amino acids long. Per germline, CDR1 MNHEY and CDR2 SVGAGI. The CDR3 spells CASSYPGTDTIYF. The DNA for the CDR3 is TGTGCCAGCAGTTACCCCGGGACAGACACCATATATTTT.

The chain recombines TRBV7-9 with TRBJ2-7; D possibly corresponds to TRBD1 (6 bases). V was cut by 5 bases and J by 5 bases, with 19 bases left in between. Per the germline V gene, CDR1 is SEHNR and CDR2 is FQNEAQ (reference sequence). The CDR3 is made up of 15 amino acids. CDR3 protein: CASSLTGGRRNEQYF. CDR3 coding DNA: TGTGCCAGCAGCCTCACTGGGGGCAGGAGAAACGAGCAGTACTTC.